Listed here is a single TCR beta chain. One end of the junction does not line up with germline, which may come from a read error. Germline V gene data show CDR1 as SGHAT and CDR2 as FQNNGV. The CDR3 covers 14 residues. A primer matching the constant region was used to make TCR beta cDNA from 450 to 550 ng of total RNA. Slightly modified ARM-PCR served as the procedure for the TCR beta libraries. These libraries came from three rounds of nested multiplex PCR. Forward primers for TRBV1-TRBV30 and a C-beta reverse primer served the first two PCR rounds, at 10 cycles each. TCRdb re-called the multiplex PCR reads with MiXCR, one entry per CDR3 protein. The sample carries about 43,000 distinct CDR3 sequences, approximately 70% recorded once. These data belong to a study of tumor-infiltrating lymphocytes in primary liver carcinoma. Unsorted bulk tissue of about 17-32 mg yielded co-extracted RNA and DNA.

The sequencing sample was made of liver tumor tissue from sampling region 2. Subset in this sample: tumor region T2, inferior pole. This receptor was taken from a middle-aged man with primary liver carcinoma and hepatitis B virus infection. This chain uses TRBV11-2 with TRBJ2-5; TRBD1 or TRBD2 may be the D gene (6 bases each). CDR3: CASTSLERGETQCF. The CDR3 nucleotides are TGTGCCAGCACCAGCCTCGAGAGGGGGGAGACCCAGTGCTTC.